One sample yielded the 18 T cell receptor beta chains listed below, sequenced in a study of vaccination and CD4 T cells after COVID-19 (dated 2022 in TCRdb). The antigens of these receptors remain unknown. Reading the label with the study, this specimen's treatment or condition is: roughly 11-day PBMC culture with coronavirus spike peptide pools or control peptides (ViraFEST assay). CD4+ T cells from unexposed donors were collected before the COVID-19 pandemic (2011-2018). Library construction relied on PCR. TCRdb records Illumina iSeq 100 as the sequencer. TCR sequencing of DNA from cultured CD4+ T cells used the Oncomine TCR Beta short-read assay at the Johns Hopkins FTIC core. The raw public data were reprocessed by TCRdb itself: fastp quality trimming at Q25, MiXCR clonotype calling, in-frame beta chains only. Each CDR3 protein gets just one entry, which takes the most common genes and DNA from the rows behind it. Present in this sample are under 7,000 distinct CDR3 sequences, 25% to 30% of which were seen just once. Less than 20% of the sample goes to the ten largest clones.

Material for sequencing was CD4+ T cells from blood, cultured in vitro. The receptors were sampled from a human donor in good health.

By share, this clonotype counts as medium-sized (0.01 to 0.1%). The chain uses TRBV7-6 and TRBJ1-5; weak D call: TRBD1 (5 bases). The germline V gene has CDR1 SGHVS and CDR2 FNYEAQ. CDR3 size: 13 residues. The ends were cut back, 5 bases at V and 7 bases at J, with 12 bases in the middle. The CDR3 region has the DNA TGTGCCAGCAGCGCTGGACAACACCAGCCCCAGCATTTT. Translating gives CASSAGQHQPQHF.

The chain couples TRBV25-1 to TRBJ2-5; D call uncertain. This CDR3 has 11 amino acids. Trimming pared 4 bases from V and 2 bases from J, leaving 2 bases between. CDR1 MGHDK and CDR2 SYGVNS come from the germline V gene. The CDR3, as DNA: TGTGCCAGCAGTGGGCAAGAGACCCAGTACTTC. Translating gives CASSGQETQYF.

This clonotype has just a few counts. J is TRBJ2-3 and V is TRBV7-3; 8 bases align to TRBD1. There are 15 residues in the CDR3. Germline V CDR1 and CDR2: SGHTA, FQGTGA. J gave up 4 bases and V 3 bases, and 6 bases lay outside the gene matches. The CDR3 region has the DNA TGTGCCAGCAGCTTGACATCGGACAGGGCAGATACGCAGTATTTT. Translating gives CASSLTSDRADTQYF. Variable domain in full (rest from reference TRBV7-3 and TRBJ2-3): GAGVSQTPSNKVTEKGKYVELRCDPISGHTALYWYRQSLGQGPEFLIYFQGTGAADDSGLPNDRFFAVRPEGSVSTLKIQRTERGDSAVYLCASSLTSDRADTQYFGPGTRLTVL.

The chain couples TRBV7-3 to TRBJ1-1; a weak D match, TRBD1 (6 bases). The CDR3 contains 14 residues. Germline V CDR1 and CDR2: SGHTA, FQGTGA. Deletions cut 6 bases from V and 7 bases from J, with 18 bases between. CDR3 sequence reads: CASSEKGGPYEAFF. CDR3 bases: TGTGCCAGCAGTGAAAAGGGGGGACCTTATGAAGCTTTCTTT.

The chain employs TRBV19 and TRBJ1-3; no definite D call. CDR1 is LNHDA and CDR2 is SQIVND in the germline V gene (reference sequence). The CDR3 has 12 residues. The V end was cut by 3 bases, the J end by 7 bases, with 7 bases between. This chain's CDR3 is CASSMEWNTIYF. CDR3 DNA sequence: TGTGCCAGTAGTATGGAGTGGAACACCATATATTTT. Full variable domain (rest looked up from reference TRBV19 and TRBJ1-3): DGGITQSPKYLFRKEGQNVTLSCEQNLNHDAMYWYRQDPGQGLRLIYYSQIVNDFQKGDIAEGYSVSREKKESFPLTVTSAQKNPTAFYLCASSMEWNTIYFGEGSWLTVV.

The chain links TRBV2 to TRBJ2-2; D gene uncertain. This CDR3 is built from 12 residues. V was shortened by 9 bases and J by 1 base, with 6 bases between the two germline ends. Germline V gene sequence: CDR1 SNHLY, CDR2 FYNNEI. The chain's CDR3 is CASSGNTGELFF. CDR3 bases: TGTGCCAGTTCAGGGAACACCGGGGAGCTGTTTTTT.

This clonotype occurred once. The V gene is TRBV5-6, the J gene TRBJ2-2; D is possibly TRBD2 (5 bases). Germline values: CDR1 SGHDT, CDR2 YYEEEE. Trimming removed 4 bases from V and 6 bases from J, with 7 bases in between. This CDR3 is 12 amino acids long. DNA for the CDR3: TGTGCCAGCAGCCTACTAGCCGGGGAGCTGTTTTTT. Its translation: CASSLLAGELFF.

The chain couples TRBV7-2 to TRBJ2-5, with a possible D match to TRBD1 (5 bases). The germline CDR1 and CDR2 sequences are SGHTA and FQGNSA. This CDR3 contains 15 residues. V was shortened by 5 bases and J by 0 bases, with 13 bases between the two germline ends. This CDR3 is CASSGLGLYQETQYF. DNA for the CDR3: TGTGCCAGCAGCGGATTGGGGCTGTACCAAGAGACCCAGTACTTC.

The CDR3 protein is CASNPGGRAYNSPLHF. The CDR3 DNA reads as TGTGCCAGCAACCCTGGGGGGCGCGCCTATAATTCACCCCTCCACTTT. The chain carries TRBV6-1 and TRBJ1-6; TRBD1 is a possible D gene (6 bases). Looked up from germline, CDR1 is MNHNS and CDR2 is SASEGT. The CDR3 runs 16 residues. V lost 7 bases, J lost 2 bases, and 15 bases lay in between.

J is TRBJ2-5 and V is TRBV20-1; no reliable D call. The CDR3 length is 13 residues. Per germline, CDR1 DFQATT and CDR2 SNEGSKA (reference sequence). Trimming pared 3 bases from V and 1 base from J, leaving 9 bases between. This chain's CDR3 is CSASLTTQETQYF. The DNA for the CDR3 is TGCAGTGCTAGTCTGACAACCCAAGAGACCCAGTACTTC.

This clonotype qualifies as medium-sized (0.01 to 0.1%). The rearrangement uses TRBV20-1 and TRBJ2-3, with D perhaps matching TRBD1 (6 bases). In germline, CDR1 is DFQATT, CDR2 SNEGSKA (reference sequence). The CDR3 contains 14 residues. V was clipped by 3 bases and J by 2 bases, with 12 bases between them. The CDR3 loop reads CSASWQGSTDTQYF. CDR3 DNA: TGCAGTGCTAGCTGGCAGGGGTCCACAGATACGCAGTATTTT.

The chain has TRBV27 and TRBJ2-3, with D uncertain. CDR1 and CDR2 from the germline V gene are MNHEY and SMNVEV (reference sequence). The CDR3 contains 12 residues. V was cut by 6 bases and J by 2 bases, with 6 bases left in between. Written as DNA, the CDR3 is TGTGCCAGCAGCCCGAACACAGATACGCAGTATTTT. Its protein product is CASSPNTDTQYF.

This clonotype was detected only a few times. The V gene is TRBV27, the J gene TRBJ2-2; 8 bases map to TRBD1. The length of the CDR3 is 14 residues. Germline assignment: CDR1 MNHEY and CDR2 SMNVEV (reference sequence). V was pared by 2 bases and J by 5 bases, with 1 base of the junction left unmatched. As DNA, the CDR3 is TGTGCCAGCAGTTTACGACAGGGGACCGGGGAGCTGTTTTTT. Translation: CASSLRQGTGELFF.

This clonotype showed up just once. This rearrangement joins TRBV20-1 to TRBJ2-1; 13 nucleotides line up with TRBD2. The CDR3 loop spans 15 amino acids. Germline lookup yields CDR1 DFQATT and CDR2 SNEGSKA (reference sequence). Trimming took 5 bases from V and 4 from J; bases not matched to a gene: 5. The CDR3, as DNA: TGCAGTGCTCGATTACTAGCGGGGGGGTACAATGAGCAGTTCTTC. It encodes CSARLLAGGYNEQFF.

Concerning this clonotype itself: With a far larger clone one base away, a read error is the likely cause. CDR3 coding DNA: TGTGCCAGCAGCAGAGATCGGGGGGACATTCAGCATTTT. It codes for CASSRDRGDIQHF. The gene calls are TRBV12-3 or TRBV12-4 and TRBJ1-5; the D gene is possibly TRBD1 (6 bases). This CDR3 contains 13 residues. Trimming took 6 bases from V and 13 from J, leaving 19 bases between them.

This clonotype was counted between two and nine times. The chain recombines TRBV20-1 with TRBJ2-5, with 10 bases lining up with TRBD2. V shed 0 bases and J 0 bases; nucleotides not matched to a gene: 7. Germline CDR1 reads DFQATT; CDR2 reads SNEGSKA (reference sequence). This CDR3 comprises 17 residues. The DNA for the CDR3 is TGCAGTGCTAGAGATCACCTAGCGGGGGCCCACCAAGAGACCCAGTACTTC. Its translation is CSARDHLAGAHQETQYF.

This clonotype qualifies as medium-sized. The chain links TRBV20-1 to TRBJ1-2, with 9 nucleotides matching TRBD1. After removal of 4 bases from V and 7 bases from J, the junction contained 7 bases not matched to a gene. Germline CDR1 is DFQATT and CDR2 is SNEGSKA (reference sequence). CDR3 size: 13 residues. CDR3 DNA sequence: TGCAGTGCTAATACCAGGACAGGGGCTGGCTACACCTTC. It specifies CSANTRTGAGYTF.

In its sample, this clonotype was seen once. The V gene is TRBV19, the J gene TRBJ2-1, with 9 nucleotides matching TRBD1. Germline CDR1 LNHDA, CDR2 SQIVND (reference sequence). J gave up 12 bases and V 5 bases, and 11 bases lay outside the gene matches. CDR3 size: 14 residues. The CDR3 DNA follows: TGTGCCAGTAGTCCTGGGACAGGGTTTGGAGGGCAGTTCTTC. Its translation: CASSPGTGFGGQFF.